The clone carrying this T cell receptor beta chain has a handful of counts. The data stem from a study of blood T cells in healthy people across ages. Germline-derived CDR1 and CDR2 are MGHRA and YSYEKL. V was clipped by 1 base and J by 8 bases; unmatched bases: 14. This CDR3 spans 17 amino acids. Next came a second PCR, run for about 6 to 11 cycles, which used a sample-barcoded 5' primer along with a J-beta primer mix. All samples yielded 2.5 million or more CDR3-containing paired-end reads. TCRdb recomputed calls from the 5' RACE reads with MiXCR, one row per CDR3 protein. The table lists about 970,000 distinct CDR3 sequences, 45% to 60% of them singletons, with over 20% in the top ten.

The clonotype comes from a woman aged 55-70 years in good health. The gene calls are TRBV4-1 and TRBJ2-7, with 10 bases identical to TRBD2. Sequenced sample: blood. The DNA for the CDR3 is TGCGCCAGCAGCCAAGGTGTCGGCACTAGCGGGGCACGCCAGCAGTACTTC. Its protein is CASSQGVGTSGARQQYF.